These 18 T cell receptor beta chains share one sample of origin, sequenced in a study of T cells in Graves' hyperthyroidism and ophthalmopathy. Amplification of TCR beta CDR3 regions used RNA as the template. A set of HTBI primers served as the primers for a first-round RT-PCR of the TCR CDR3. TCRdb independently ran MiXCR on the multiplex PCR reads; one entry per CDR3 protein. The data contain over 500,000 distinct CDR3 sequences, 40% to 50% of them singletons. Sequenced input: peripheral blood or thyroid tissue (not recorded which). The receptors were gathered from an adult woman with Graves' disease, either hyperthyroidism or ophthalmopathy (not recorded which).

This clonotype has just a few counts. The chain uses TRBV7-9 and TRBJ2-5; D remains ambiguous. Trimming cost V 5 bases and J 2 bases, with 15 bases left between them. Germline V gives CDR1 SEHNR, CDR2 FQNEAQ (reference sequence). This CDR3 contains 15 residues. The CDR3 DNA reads TGTGCCAGCAGCCTACTATGGGGTCGACAAGAGACCCAGTACTTC. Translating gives CASSLLWGRQETQYF.

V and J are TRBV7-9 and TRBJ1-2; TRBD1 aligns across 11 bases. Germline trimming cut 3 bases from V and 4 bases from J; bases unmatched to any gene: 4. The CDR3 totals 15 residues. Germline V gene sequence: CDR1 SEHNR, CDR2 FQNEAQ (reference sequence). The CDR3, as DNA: TGTGCCAGCAGCTTCGGACAGGGGGCGGGCTATGGCTACACCTTC. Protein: CASSFGQGAGYGYTF.

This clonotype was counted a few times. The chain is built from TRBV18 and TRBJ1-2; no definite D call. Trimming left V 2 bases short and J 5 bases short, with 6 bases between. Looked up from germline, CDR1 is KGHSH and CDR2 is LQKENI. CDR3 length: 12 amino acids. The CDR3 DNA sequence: TGTGCCAGCTCACCAGAAGGATATGGCTACACCTTC. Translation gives CASSPEGYGYTF.

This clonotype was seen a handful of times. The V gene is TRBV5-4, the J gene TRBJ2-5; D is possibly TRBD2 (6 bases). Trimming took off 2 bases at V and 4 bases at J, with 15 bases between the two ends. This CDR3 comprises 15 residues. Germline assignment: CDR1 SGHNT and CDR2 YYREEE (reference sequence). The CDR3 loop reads CASSFGGERGETQYF. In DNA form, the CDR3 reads TGTGCCAGCAGCTTCGGAGGGGAAAGGGGAGAGACCCAGTACTTC.

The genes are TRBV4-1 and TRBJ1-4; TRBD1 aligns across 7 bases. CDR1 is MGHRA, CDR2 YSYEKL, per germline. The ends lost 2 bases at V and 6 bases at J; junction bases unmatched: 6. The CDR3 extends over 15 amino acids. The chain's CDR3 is CASSQPGQRYEKLFF. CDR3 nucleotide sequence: TGCGCCAGCAGCCAACCGGGACAGAGATATGAAAAACTGTTTTTT.

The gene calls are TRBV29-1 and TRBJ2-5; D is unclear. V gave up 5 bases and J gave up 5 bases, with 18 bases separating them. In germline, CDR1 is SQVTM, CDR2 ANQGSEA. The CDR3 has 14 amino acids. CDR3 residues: CSVTYRGGVETQYF. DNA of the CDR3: TGCAGCGTTACCTACCGTGGCGGAGTGGAGACCCAGTACTTC.

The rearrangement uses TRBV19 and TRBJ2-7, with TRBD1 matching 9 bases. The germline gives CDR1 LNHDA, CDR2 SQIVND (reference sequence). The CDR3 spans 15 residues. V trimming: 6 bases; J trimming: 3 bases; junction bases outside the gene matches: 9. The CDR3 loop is CASSQQGAGSYEQYF. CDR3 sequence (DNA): TGTGCCAGTAGCCAACAGGGGGCTGGGAGCTACGAGCAGTACTTC.

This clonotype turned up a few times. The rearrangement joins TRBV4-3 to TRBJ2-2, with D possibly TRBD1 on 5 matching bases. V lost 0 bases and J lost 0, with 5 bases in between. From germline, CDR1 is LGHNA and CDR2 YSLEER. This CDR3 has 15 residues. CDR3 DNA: TGCGCCAGCAGCCAAGACAGGGCGAACACCGGGGAGCTGTTTTTT. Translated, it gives CASSQDRANTGELFF.

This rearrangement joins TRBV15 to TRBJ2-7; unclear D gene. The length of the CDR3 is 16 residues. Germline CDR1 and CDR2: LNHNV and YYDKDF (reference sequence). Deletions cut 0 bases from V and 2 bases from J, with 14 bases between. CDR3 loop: CATSRDQLVGTYEQYF. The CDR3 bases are TGTGCCACCAGCAGAGATCAGTTAGTAGGGACCTACGAGCAGTACTTC.

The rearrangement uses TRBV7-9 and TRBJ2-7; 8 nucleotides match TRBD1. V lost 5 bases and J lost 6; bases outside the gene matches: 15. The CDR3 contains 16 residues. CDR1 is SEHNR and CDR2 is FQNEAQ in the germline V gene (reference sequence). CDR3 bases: TGTGCCAGCAGCCCATTCTCTGGACAGGGTCTCTCCGAGCAGTACTTC. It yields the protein CASSPFSGQGLSEQYF.

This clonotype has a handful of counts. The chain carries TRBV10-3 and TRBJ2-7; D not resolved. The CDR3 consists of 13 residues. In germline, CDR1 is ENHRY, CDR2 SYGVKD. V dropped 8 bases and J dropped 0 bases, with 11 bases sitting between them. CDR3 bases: TGTGCCATCCGGATGTCGAGCTCCTACGAGCAGTACTTC. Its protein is CAIRMSSSYEQYF.

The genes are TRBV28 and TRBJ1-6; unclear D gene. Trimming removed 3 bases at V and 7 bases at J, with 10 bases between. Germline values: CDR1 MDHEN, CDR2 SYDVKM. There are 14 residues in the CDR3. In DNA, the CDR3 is TGTGCCAGCAGTTTCGTTCAGGAAAATTCACCCCTCCACTTT. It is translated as CASSFVQENSPLHF.

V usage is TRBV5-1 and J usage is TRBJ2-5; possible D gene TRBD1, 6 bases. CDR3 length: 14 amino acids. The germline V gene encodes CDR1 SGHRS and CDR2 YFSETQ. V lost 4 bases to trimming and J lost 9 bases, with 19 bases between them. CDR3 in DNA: TGCGCCAGCAGCCCTTCCGGGGACAATCAGCCCCAGTACTTC. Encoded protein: CASSPSGDNQPQYF.

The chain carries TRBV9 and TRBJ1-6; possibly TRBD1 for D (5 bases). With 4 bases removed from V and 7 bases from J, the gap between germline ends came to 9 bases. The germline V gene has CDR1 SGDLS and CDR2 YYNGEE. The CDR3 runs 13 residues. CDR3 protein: CASSRDLNSPLHF. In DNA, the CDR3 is TGTGCCAGCAGCCGGGACCTGAATTCACCCCTCCACTTT.

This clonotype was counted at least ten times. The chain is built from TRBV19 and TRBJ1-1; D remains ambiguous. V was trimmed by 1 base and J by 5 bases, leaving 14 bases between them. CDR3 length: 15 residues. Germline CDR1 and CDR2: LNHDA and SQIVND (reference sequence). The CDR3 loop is CASSIVGSPPTEAFF. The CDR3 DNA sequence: TGTGCCAGTAGTATAGTGGGCAGTCCGCCGACTGAAGCTTTCTTT. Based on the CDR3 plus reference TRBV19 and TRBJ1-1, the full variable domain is DGGITQSPKYLFRKEGQNVTLSCEQNLNHDAMYWYRQDPGQGLRLIYYSQIVNDFQKGDIAEGYSVSREKKESFPLTVTSAQKNPTAFYLCASSIVGSPPTEAFFGQGTRLTVV.

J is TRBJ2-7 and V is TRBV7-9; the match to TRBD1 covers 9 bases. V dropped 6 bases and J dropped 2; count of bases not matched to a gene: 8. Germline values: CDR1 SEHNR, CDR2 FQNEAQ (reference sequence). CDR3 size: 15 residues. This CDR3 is CASSLTGGQTYEQYF. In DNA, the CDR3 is TGTGCCAGCAGTCTGACAGGGGGACAAACCTACGAGCAGTACTTC.

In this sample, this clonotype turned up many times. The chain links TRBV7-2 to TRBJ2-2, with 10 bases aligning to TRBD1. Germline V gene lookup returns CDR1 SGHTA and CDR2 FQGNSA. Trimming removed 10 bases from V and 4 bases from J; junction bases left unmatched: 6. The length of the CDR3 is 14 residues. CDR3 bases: TGTGCCACGGCTGGGGACAGGGGCACCGGGGAGCTGTTTTTT. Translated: CATAGDRGTGELFF.

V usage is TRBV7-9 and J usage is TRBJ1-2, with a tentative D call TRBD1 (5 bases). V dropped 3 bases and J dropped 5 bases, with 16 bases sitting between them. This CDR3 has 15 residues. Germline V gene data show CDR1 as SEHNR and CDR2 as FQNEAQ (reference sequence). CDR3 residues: CASSFGDQGSYGYTF. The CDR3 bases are TGTGCCAGCAGCTTTGGGGATCAGGGCAGTTATGGCTACACCTTC.